This section outlines one TCR beta chain sequence together with its context. TCRdb's table, derived via immunoSEQ multiplex PCR, lists solely in-frame clones and lacks some. The table lists about 99,000 clones, 80% to 85% of them singletons. This sample is drawn from a study of T cell clones after liver transplantation. Study-level background: Patients counted as tolerant after at least one year off all immunosuppression, enzymes not exceeding twice normal.

This clonotype originated in a human donor who received a liver transplant. This material consisted of CD4+ T cells from blood, taken before liver transplant.

The CDR3 spells CASRLSFSGANVLTF. In DNA, the CDR3 is TGCGCCAGCAGGTTAAGTTTCTCTGGGGCCAACGTCCTGACTTTC. The chain carries TRBV5-1 and TRBJ2-6, with D uncertain. CDR3 length equals 15 residues. The germline V gene encodes CDR1 SGHRS and CDR2 YFSETQ. Trimming removed 5 bases at V and 0 bases at J, with 9 bases between.